Included here is one TCR beta chain sequence, with context. The sample is drawn from a study of blood T cell repertoires in COVID-19. V lost 2 bases and J 5 bases, leaving 18 bases between the germline ends. CDR1 is LNHDA, CDR2 SQIVND, per germline (reference sequence). There are 16 residues in the CDR3. TCRdb's copy holds only in-frame clones and misses some; the assay was immunoSEQ multiplex PCR. The sample records about 250,000 clones, about 86% being singletons. The TCR sequence derives from a man aged 50 to 59 who had recovered from COVID-19. Sequences were obtained from PBMCs or T cells enriched from blood (not recorded which). The rearrangement uses TRBV19 and TRBJ1-2, with a weak D call TRBD1 (5 bases). The CDR3 loop reads CASSIPPGEGRYGYTF. Written as DNA, the CDR3 is TGTGCCAGTAGTATACCCCCGGGGGAAGGACGGTATGGCTACACCTTC.